Listed here are 9 T cell receptor beta chains from one sample, sequenced in a study of early T cells in non-severe SARS-CoV-2 infection (dated by TCRdb to the early 2020s). Libraries came from 5' RACE. The listed sequencing device is NextSeq 500. TCRdb took the public reads, trimmed them with fastp at Q25, ran MiXCR for clone calling and kept in-frame beta chains. Each entry is one CDR3 protein sequence, shown with its most common DNA and genes. The sample has some 100,000 distinct CDR3 sequences on record, approximately 15% of them singletons. The ten top clones hold 0.58% of the sample. The sample taken for sequencing was whole blood. Receptor source: an adult who was a healthcare worker with PCR-confirmed SARS-CoV-2 infection or an uninfected control (not recorded which).

There are a few counts of this clonotype. The genes are TRBV7-8 and TRBJ1-1; TRBD1 matches at 7 bases. Trimming cost V 5 bases and J 4 bases; bases outside gene matches: 7. This CDR3 contains 14 residues. Germline V gives CDR1 SGHVS, CDR2 FQNEAQ. CDR3 bases: TGTGCCAGCAGCGTAGGGGGCGAGACCACTGAAGCTTTCTTT. Translated, it gives CASSVGGETTEAFF. The full variable domain, its missing parts supplied by reference TRBV7-8 and TRBJ1-1, is GAGVSQSPRYKVAKRGQDVALRCDPISGHVSLFWYQQALGQGPEFLTYFQNEAQLDKSGLPSDRFFAERPEGSVSTLKIQRTQQEDSAVYLCASSVGGETTEAFFGQGTRLTVV.

The genes are TRBV29-1 and TRBJ2-1, with 7 nucleotides matching TRBD1. Germline values: CDR1 SQVTM, CDR2 ANQGSEA. The CDR3 contains 14 residues. V shed 3 bases, J shed 5 bases, and the junction held 7 bases outside the gene matches. The CDR3 DNA reads TGCAGCGTTGAGGCCGGGACAGTAAACAATGAGCAGTTCTTC. Its protein is CSVEAGTVNNEQFF.

The chain joins TRBV29-1 to TRBJ1-2; maybe TRBD1 (6 bases). CDR1 SQVTM and CDR2 ANQGSEA come from the germline V gene. The V and J ends lost 7 bases and 0 bases respectively, with 18 bases between them. This CDR3 has 15 amino acids. The CDR3 loop reads CSAITTGSTNYGYTF. The DNA of the CDR3 is TGCAGCGCTATAACAACAGGGAGTACTAACTATGGCTACACCTTC.

This clonotype was seen repeatedly, ten times or more. The J gene is TRBJ1-1, the V gene TRBV7-9, with D unresolved. V was pared by 1 base and J by 4 bases, with 4 bases between. Germline V CDR1 and CDR2: SEHNR, FQNEAQ (reference sequence). The CDR3 consists of 12 residues. CDR3 in DNA: TGTGCCAGCAGCTTAGAGGTCACTGAAGCTTTCTTT. Protein sequence: CASSLEVTEAFF. Combining the CDR3 with reference TRBV7-9 and TRBJ1-1 gives the whole variable domain DTGVSQNPRHKITKRGQNVTFRCDPISEHNRLYWYRQTLGQGPEFLTYFQNEAQLEKSRLLSDRFSAERPKGSFSTLEIQRTEQGDSAMYLCASSLEVTEAFFGQGTRLTVV.

This clonotype was counted only a few times. The CDR3 loop is CASSERGIGNQPQHF. In DNA, the CDR3 is TGCGCCAGCAGTGAACGGGGGATCGGCAATCAGCCCCAGCATTTT. The chain carries TRBV10-2 and TRBJ1-5; possibly TRBD1 for D (5 bases). The V gene's germline CDR1 is WSHSY and CDR2 SAAADI. There are 15 residues in the CDR3. V lost 3 bases and J lost 2, with 11 bases in between.

This clonotype has at least ten counts. The rearrangement joins TRBV5-6 to TRBJ2-3; either TRBD1 or TRBD2 may fit D (5 bases each). Germline-derived CDR1 and CDR2 are SGHDT and YYEEEE. The CDR3 covers 16 residues. V was pared by 0 bases and J by 3 bases, with 14 bases between. This chain's CDR3 is CASSLARDGHTDTQYF. Written as DNA, the CDR3 is TGTGCCAGCAGCTTGGCCCGGGACGGGCATACAGATACGCAGTATTTT.

This clonotype was seen more than once but under ten times. The chain has TRBV10-3 and TRBJ2-1, with 9 bases lining up with TRBD1. The CDR3 is made up of 12 amino acids. Germline V lookup: CDR1 ENHRY, CDR2 SYGVKD. The V gene end was trimmed by 4 bases and the J gene end by 8 bases; junction bases not matched to a gene: 0. CDR3 nucleotides: TGTGCCATCAGTGGACAGGGGGATGAGCAGTTCTTC. Protein sequence: CAISGQGDEQFF.

This clonotype was counted only a few times. The V call is TRBV12-5, the J call TRBJ2-6; D perhaps matches TRBD2 (5 bases). This CDR3 is 15 amino acids long. The germline V and J ends were trimmed by 8 bases and 1 base, with 12 bases remaining between them. Germline CDR1 reads LGHNT; CDR2 reads FRNRAP. In DNA, the CDR3 is TGTGCTAGTCGGAACGGGATATCTGGGGCCAACGTCCTGACTTTC. It is translated as CASRNGISGANVLTF.

This clonotype came up a few times. This chain connects TRBV5-6 to TRBJ1-2, with D perhaps matching TRBD1 (5 bases). The CDR3 totals 15 residues. CDR1 is SGHDT, CDR2 YYEEEE, per germline. V was trimmed by 0 bases and J by 4 bases, leaving 13 bases between them. The CDR3 nucleotides are TGTGCCAGCAGCTTGGGTAGGACAAACCCCTATGGCTACACCTTC. This encodes CASSLGRTNPYGYTF. The full variable domain, its missing parts supplied by reference TRBV5-6 and TRBJ1-2, is DAGVTQSPTHLIKTRGQQVTLRCSPKSGHDTVSWYQQALGQGPQFIFQYYEEEERQRGNFPDRFSGHQFPNYSSELNVNALLLGDSALYLCASSLGRTNPYGYTFGSGTRLTVV.